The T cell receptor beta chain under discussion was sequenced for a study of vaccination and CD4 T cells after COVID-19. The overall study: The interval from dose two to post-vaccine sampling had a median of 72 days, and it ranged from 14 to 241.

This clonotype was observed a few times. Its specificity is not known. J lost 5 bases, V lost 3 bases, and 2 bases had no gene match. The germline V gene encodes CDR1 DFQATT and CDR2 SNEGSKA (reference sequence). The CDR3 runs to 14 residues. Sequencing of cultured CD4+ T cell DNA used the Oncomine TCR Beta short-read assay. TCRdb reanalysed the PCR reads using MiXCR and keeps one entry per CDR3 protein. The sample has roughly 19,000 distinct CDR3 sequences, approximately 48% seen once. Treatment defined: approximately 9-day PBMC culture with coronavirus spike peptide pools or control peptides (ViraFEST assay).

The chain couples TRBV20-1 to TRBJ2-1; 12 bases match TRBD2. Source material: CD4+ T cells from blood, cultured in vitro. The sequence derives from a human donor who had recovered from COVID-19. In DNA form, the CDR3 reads TGCAGTGCTAGTCGGACTAGCGGGAACAATGAGCAGTTCTTC. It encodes CSASRTSGNNEQFF.